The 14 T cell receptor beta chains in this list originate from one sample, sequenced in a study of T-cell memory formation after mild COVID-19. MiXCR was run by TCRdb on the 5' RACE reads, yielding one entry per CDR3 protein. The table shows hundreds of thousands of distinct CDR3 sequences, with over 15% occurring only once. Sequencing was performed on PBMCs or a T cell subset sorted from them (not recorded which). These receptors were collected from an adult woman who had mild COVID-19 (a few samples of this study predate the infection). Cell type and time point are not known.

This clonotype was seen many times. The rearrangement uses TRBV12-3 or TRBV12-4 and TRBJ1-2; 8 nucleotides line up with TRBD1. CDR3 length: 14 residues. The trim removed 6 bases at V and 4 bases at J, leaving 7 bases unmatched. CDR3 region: CASSLTGAPYGYTF. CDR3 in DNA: TGTGCCAGCAGCTTGACAGGGGCTCCCTATGGCTACACCTTC.

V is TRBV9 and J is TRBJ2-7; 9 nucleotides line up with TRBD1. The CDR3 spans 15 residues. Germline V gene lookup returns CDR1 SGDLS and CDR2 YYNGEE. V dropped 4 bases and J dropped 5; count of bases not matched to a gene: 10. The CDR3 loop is CASSIDGTGLDEQYF. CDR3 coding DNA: TGTGCCAGCAGCATCGACGGGACAGGGTTGGACGAGCAGTACTTC.

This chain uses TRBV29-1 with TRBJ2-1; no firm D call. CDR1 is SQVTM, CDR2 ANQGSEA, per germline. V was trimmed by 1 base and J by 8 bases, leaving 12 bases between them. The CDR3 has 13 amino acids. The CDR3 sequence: CSVEGLGDDEQFF. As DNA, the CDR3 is TGCAGCGTTGAAGGTCTAGGAGATGATGAGCAGTTCTTC.

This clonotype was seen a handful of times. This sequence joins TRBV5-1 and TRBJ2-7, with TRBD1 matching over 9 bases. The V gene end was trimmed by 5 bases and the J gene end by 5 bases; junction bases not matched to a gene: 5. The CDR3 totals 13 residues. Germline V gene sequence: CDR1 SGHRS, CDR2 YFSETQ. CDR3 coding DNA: TGCGCCAGCAGTCGGGACAGGGTGGACGAGCAGTACTTC. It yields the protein CASSRDRVDEQYF.

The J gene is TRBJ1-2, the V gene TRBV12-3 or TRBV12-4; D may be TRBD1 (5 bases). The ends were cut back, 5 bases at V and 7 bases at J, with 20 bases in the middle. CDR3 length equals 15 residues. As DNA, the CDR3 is TGTGCCAGCAGTCCCACCCGGGGCGGTATCACTGGCTACACCTTC. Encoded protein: CASSPTRGGITGYTF.

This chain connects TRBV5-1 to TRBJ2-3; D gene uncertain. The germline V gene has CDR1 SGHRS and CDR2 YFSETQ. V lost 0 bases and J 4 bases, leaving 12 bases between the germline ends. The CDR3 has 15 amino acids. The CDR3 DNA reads TGCGCCAGCAGCTTGGAGCTTTATACGGCAGATACGCAGTATTTT. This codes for CASSLELYTADTQYF. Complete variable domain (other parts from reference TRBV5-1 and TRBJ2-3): KAGVTQTPRYLIKTRGQQVTLSCSPISGHRSVSWYQQTPGQGLQFLFEYFSETQRNKGNFPGRFSGRQFSNSRSEMNVSTLELGDSALYLCASSLELYTADTQYFGPGTRLTVL.

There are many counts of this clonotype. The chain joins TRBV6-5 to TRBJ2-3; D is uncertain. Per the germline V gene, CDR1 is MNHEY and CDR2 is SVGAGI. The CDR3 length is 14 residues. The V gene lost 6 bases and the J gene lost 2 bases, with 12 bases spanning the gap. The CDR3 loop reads CASRTGLNTDTQYF. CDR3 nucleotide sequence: TGTGCCAGCAGAACCGGGCTTAACACAGATACGCAGTATTTT.

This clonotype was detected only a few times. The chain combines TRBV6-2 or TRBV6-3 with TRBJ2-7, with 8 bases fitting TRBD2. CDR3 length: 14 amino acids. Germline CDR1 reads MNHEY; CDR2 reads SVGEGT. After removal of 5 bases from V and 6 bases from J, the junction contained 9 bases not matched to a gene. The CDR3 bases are TGTGCCAGCAGTCCGAGCGGGAGAAGAGGCGAGCAGTACTTC. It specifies CASSPSGRRGEQYF.

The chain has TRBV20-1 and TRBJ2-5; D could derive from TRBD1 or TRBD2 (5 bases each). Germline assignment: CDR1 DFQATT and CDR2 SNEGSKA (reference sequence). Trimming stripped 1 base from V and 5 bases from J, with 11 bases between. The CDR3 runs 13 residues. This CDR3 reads CSARGGREETQYF. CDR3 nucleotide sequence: TGCAGTGCTAGAGGGGGCAGGGAGGAGACCCAGTACTTC.

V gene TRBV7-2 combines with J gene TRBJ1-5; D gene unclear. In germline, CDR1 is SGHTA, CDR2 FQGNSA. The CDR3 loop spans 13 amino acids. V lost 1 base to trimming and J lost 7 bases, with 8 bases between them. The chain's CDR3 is CASSLEQAQPQHF. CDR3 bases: TGTGCCAGCAGCTTAGAGCAGGCCCAGCCCCAGCATTTT.

The CDR3 spells CASSPRTSGRASGELFF. The DNA for the CDR3 is TGTGCCAGCAGCCCGCGGACTAGCGGGAGGGCAAGCGGGGAGCTGTTTTTT. J is TRBJ2-2 and V is TRBV7-2; 15 bases line up with TRBD2. The germline V gene encodes CDR1 SGHTA and CDR2 FQGNSA. The CDR3 has 17 amino acids. Trimming at V came to 5 bases and at J to 7 bases, leaving 8 bases not matched to a gene.

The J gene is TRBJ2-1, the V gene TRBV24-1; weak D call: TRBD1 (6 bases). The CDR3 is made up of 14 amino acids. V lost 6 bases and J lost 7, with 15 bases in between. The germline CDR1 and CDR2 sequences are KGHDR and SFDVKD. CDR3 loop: CATSMRGLGNEQFF. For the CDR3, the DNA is TGTGCCACCAGTATGAGGGGGTTAGGGAATGAGCAGTTCTTC.

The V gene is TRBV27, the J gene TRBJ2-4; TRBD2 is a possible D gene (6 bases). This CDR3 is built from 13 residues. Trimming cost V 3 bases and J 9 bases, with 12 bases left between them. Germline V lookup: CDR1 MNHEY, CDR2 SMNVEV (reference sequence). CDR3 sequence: CASSLATGAIQYF. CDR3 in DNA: TGTGCCAGCAGTTTGGCTACGGGAGCCATTCAGTACTTC.

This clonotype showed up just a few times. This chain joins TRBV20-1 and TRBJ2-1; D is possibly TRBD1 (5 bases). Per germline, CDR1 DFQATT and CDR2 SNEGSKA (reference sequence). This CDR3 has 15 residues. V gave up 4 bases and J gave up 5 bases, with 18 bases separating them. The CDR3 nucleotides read TGCAGTGCTACTGAGGCAGGGCGAATCAACAATGAGCAGTTCTTC. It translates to CSATEAGRINNEQFF.